The entry below describes one TCR beta chain. Its antigen is unidentified. CDR1 DFQATT and CDR2 SNEGSKA come from the germline V gene (reference sequence). Unmatched junction bases numbered 17, after V lost 3 bases and J lost 1 base. This CDR3 is built from 19 residues. The data were taken from a study of identical twins. TCRdb re-called the 5' RACE reads through MiXCR, storing one row per CDR3 protein. This repertoire shows 550,000 to 700,000 distinct CDR3 sequences, 20% to 25% found once; its top ten account for about 4.3%. Points from the study as a whole: Within monozygotic twins, out-of-frame TCR alpha sharing was underestimated by the models. The authors noted that invariant MAIT and iNKT cells could partly confound zero-insertion analyses.

The sample was also linked to a second study, of T cells expressing NK-cell markers. That study adds: In the group of eight sequenced donors, seven were HCMV-seropositive and one was seronegative.

The receptor was isolated from a woman between 18 and 29 years old in good health. J is TRBJ2-3 and V is TRBV20-1, with 9 bases lining up with TRBD2. What was sequenced was PBMCs. The CDR3 region has the DNA TGCAGTGCTAGGATAAAAAATTGGATGGCGGGGGGGGGCACAGATACGCAGTATTTT. Encoded protein: CSARIKNWMAGGGTDTQYF.